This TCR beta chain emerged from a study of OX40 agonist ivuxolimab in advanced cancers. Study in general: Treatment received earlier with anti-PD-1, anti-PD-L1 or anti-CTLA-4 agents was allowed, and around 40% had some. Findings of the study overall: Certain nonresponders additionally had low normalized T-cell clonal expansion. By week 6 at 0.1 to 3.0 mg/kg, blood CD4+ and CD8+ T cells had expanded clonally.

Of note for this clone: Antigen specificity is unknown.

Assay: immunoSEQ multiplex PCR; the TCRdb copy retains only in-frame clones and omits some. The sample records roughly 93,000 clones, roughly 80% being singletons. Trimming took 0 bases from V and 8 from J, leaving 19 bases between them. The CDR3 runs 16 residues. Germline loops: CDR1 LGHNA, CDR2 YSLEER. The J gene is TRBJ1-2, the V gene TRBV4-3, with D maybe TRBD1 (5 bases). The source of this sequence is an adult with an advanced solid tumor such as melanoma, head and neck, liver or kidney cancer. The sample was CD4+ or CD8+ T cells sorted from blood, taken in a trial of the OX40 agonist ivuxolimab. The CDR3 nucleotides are TGCGCCAGCAGCCAAGATTGGCTCTCCCGGGGCGAAGGCTACACCTTC. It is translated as CASSQDWLSRGEGYTF.